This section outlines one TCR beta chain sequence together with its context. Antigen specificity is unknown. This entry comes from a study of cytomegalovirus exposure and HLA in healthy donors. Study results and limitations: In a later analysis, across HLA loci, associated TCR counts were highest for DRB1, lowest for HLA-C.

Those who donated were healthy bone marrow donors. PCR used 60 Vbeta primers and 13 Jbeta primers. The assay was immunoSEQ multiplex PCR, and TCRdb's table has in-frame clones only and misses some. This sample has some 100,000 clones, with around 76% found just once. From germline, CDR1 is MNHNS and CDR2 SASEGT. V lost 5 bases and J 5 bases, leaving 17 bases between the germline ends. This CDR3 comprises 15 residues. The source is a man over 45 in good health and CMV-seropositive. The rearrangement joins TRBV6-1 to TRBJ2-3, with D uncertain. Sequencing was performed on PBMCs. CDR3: CASSPISTGRDTQYF. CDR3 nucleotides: TGTGCCAGCAGTCCGATAAGTACGGGTAGAGATACGCAGTATTTT.